The T cell receptor (beta chain) under discussion was sequenced for a study of cytomegalovirus exposure and HLA in healthy donors. Findings of the study overall: TCR beta sequences reportedly predicted most subjects' HLA-A and HLA-B alleles accurately. Judged likely to be a sequencing artifact was a cluster of highly shared sequence variants. The later analysis indicated that the majority of CMV-associated TCR beta chains appeared HLA-restricted. Donors belonging to an Asian-associated ancestry cluster reportedly showed fewer N-insertions in productive TCRs than the 666-donor mean, according to what a later analysis found.

The PCR employed 60 Vbeta primers together with 13 Jbeta primers. This table comes from immunoSEQ multiplex PCR, and its TCRdb copy is limited to in-frame clones, with some not included. In the table there are around 140,000 clones, roughly 9.6% of which are singletons. This CDR3 is 15 amino acids long. Germline values: CDR1 SGHVS, CDR2 FNYEAQ. V dropped 5 bases and J dropped 8; count of bases not matched to a gene: 7. This clone was seen a few times. The antigen is not known. Sequenced input: PBMCs. The chain links TRBV7-6 to TRBJ1-6; TRBD1 matches 9 bases. The receptor was derived from a woman between 40 and 55 years old in good health and CMV-seropositive. CDR3: CASSPRDRVDSPLHF. The CDR3 DNA reads as TGTGCCAGCAGCCCCCGGGACAGGGTCGATTCACCCCTCCACTTT.